Sequencing of this TCR beta chain was carried out in a study of Graves' ophthalmopathy and Graves' hyperthyroidism. Study-level background: Peripheral blood sampling preceded any treatment and occurred at initial diagnosis.

This CDR3 is built from 15 residues. Between the trimmed V and J ends, which lost 0 bases and 9 bases, there was a span of 18 bases. Germline V gene lookup returns CDR1 SGDLS and CDR2 YYNGEE. Of note for this clonotype: Antigen unknown.

Amplifying from RNA transcripts, the study obtained TCR beta CDR3 regions. First-round RT-PCR with HTBI primers preceded a second-round multiplex PCR. In TCRdb, the multiplex PCR reads were re-called with MiXCR into one record per CDR3 protein. This sample yields hundreds of thousands of distinct CDR3 sequences, of which more than 40% are seen a single time; 2.5% to 3.5% belongs to the top ten. Each donor who had ophthalmopathy showed moderate-to-severe activity, a CAS of ≥3, a NOSPECS of ≥4, and a duration under 3 months. Other autoimmune diseases, uncontrolled infections, pregnancy and lactation each led to patient exclusion. Regarding the study as a whole: Ophthalmopathy progression cases were predicted by the model with approximately 71% sensitivity and less than 85% specificity.

This sequence originates from an adult man with Graves' ophthalmopathy. V gene TRBV9 combines with J gene TRBJ1-1, with D possibly TRBD1 on 6 matching bases. Sequenced material: peripheral blood. The CDR3 here is CASSVVQGGFRQAFF. The CDR3 DNA reads as TGTGCCAGCAGCGTAGTACAGGGCGGTTTTCGACAAGCTTTCTTT.